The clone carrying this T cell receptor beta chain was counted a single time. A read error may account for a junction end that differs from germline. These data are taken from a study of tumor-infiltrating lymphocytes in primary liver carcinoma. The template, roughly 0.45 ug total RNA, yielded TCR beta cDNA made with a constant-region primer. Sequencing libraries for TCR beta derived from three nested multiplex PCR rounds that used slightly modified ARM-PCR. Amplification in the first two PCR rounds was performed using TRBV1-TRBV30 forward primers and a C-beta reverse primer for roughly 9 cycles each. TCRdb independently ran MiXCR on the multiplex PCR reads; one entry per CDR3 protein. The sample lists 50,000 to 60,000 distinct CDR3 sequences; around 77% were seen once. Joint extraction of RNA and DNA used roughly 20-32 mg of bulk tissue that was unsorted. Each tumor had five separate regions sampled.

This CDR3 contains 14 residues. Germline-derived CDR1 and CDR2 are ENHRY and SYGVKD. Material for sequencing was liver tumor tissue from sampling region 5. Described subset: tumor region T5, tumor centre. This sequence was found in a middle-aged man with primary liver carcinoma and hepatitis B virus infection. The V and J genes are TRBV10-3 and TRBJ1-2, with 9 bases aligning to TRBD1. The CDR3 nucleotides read TGTGCCATCATTGAAACCGGGACAGGGTATGGTTACACCTTC. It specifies CAIIETGTGYGYTF.